This T cell receptor (beta chain) was identified in a study of OX40 agonist ivuxolimab in advanced cancers. Regarding the research as a whole: Ivuxolimab was an agonistic, fully human IgG2 monoclonal antibody directed against OX40 (CD134), a costimulatory receptor. Intravenous ivuxolimab was administered to patients every 2 weeks at six dose levels: 0.01, 0.1, 0.3, 1.5, 3 and 10 mg/kg. Of the 50 or so patients in dose escalation, 19 had hepatocellular carcinoma, roughly 15 had melanoma, 9 had renal cell carcinoma and 9 had head and neck cancer. The dose-escalation cohort was 82.7% male with a mean age of about 60 years, ranging from roughly 20 to 80. Patients were allowed to have had prior anti-PD-1, anti-PD-L1 or anti-CTLA-4 therapy, and 40% to 45% of the dose-escalation patients had previously received checkpoint inhibitors. Three dose-escalation patients achieved partial responses, one with hepatocellular carcinoma and two with cutaneous melanoma. Peripheral TCRbeta sequencing was intended to test whether TCR sequence diversity was altered and clonal T-cell expansion was caused by ivuxolimab. The paper covers the monotherapy dose-escalation part of the phase I ivuxolimab trial, which included N ≈ 50 patients. Study-wide findings and limitations: After ivuxolimab, expanded clones were on average more numerous among CD8+ T cells than among CD4+ T cells. In the 0.1-3.0 mg/kg groups, partial responders were among the patients with the lowest normalized peripheral clonal expansion, particularly in CD8+ T cells. Low levels of normalized T-cell clonal expansion were also seen in some nonresponding patients. At doses from 0.1 to 3.0 mg/kg, clonal expansion was seen in both CD4+ and CD8+ blood T cells between baseline and week 6. The antigen specificity of the clonally expanded peripheral T cells was not determined.

With respect to this clone: Its antigen is still unknown. Nothing much larger sits one base from this clone, and base qualities are not available.

Genomic DNA was isolated from the sorted cells so that the TCRbeta CDR3 region could be sequenced. The immunoSEQ Assay was used to sequence the TCRbeta CDR3 regions. As stored in TCRdb, this immuneACCESS dataset retains in-frame rearrangements with V and J assigned. A fraction of the clones does not appear; measured against another copy, unresolved V genes explain less than half of the discrepancy, and the remainder lacks a known reason. A total of 50,000 to 65,000 clones appear in this sample, approximately 85% of them only once. The leading ten clones occupy roughly 5.1% of the sample. The trial excluded patients who had a history of autoimmune disease or who were on systemic immunosuppression. In every dose cohort, peripheral blood was drawn for TCR sequencing at baseline, cycle 4 day 1, and cycle 7 day 1. The samples were taken from a phase I, first-in-human, multicenter, open-label dose-escalation trial of ivuxolimab. Adults with locally advanced or metastatic head and neck squamous cell, hepatocellular, melanoma or renal cell carcinoma were enrolled in the trial. Before TCR sequencing, CD4+ T cells and CD8+ T cells from peripheral blood were sorted into separate populations.

The cysteine opens and the phenylalanine closes a CDR3 of 14 amino acids. Of the read, only the CDR3 DNA is kept; its 42 bases are in frame from base 1. V is pruned by 5 bases and J by 4 bases, leaving 4 bases of the junction without a gene match. Via the germline V gene (reference sequence), CDR1 is SEHNR and CDR2 FQNEAQ. The clonotype comes from an adult with an advanced solid tumor such as melanoma, head and neck, liver or kidney cancer. The source material was CD4+ or CD8+ T cells sorted from blood, sampled in a trial of the OX40 agonist ivuxolimab. In this chain, TRBV7-9 is recombined with TRBJ2-1; 8 nucleotides in the junction match TRBD2. The DNA is as follows: TGTGCCAGCAGCCTTAGCGGGGCGTACAATGAGCAGTTCTTC. This encodes CASSLSGAYNEQFF.